These 31 T cell receptor beta chains originate from one sample sequenced in a study of T cells expressing NK-cell markers. TCRdb reprocessed the 5' RACE reads; each CDR3 protein has one entry and no DNA is given. The sample totals tens of thousands of distinct CDR3 sequences. Sequenced: blood T cells: a sorted CD56 or NKG2C T cell subset, CD4+ or CD8+ T cells, or bulk PBMC T cells (not recorded which). These receptors were obtained from a man between 18 and 69 years old in good health.

The chain employs TRBV5-5 and TRBJ2-3. The CDR3 runs to 12 residues. Germline loops: CDR1 SGHKS, CDR2 YYEKEE (reference sequence). CDR3 protein: CASSFLADTQYF.

This chain uses TRBV6-1 with TRBJ2-7; checking the TCRdb D call of TRBD1 is not possible without DNA. The length of the CDR3 is 15 residues. The germline V gene encodes CDR1 MNHNS and CDR2 SASEGT. CDR3 amino acids: CASRPTGGSTYEQYF.

This chain joins TRBV5-1 and TRBJ2-1; the D call of TRBD1 rests on TCRdb alone, since no DNA is present to check it. There are 16 residues in the CDR3. Germline CDR1 SGHRS, CDR2 YFSETQ. The CDR3 sequence: CASSLEGTGVYNEQFF.

The genes are TRBV6-2 or TRBV6-3 and TRBJ2-7; with no DNA, the TCRdb D assignment of TRBD1 cannot be verified. This CDR3 is 13 amino acids long. The germline V gene has CDR1 MNHEY and CDR2 SVGEGT. CDR3 sequence reads: CASSWGASYEQYF.

This rearrangement joins TRBV6-1 to TRBJ2-2; TCRdb reports TRBD1, a call that lacks DNA to check it against. Germline V gene data show CDR1 as MNHNS and CDR2 as SASEGT. The CDR3 has 15 residues. Here the CDR3 reads CASSELSGGLGELFF.

This chain uses TRBV28 with TRBJ2-3; TCRdb reports TRBD2, a call that lacks DNA to check it against. CDR1 is MDHEN, CDR2 SYDVKM, per germline. This CDR3 has 16 amino acids. This CDR3 reads CASTLLAGGSTDTQYF.

The gene calls are TRBV5-1 and TRBJ2-2; TCRdb lists TRBD2, though no DNA is available to test this call. CDR1 and CDR2 (germline): SGHRS, YFSETQ. The CDR3 runs 17 residues. The CDR3 reads CASSLGSGGPLVGELFF.

This chain links TRBV20-1 with TRBJ2-1; TCRdb indicates TRBD2, and absent DNA this call remains unverified. Germline CDR1 DFQATT, CDR2 SNEGSKA (reference sequence). CDR3 size: 18 residues. The CDR3 here is CSARDLVLAGLPYNEQFF.

The chain recombines TRBV4-1 with TRBJ2-1; the D call from TCRdb, TRBD1, cannot be confirmed without DNA. There are 16 residues in the CDR3. Germline V gene data show CDR1 as MGHRA and CDR2 as YSYEKL. CDR3 amino acids: CASSQERTGGNYEQFF.

This chain links TRBV7-9 with TRBJ2-4; TCRdb's assignment of TRBD2 cannot be checked, as there is no DNA. Germline CDR1 SEHNR, CDR2 FQNEAQ (reference sequence). This CDR3 comprises 14 residues. CDR3 in amino acids: CASSLAGGPGRRYF.

V is TRBV12-3 or TRBV12-4 and J is TRBJ2-5; TCRdb's D call, TRBD1, is unchecked because there is no DNA. This CDR3 is built from 14 residues. CDR3 sequence reads: CASTIQGVQETQYF.

The V call is TRBV30, the J call TRBJ1-5; checking the TCRdb D call of TRBD1 is not possible without DNA. The germline CDR1 and CDR2 sequences are GTSNPN and SVGIG (reference sequence). This CDR3 has 15 amino acids. CDR3 sequence: CAWSTTTGGNQPQHF.

CDR3 amino acids: CASSRHYTGEAFF. The chain carries TRBV28 and TRBJ1-1. The CDR3 contains 13 residues. The germline CDR1 and CDR2 sequences are MDHEN and SYDVKM.

V is TRBV4-2 and J is TRBJ2-1; TCRdb outputs TRBD1, but without DNA this stays unchecked. The V gene's germline CDR1 is LGHNA and CDR2 YNFKEQ. CDR3 length: 16 residues. CDR3 region: CASSSDGGSSYNEQFF.

V usage is TRBV11-2 and J usage is TRBJ1-1. Germline V CDR1 and CDR2: SGHAT, FQNNGV. The CDR3 sequence is 16 residues long. This chain's CDR3 is CASSLDRPAGDTEAFF.

The chain carries TRBV7-2 and TRBJ2-7; the TCRdb D gene call, TRBD2, has no DNA to confirm it. CDR1 is SGHTA, CDR2 FQGNSA, per germline. The CDR3 spans 15 residues. The CDR3 region is CASSQPPRGSYEQYF.

The chain uses TRBV12-5 and TRBJ1-1; TCRdb gives TRBD1 as the D gene, but with no DNA this cannot be confirmed. Germline V CDR1 and CDR2: LGHNT, FRNRAP. The CDR3 extends over 12 amino acids. Here the CDR3 reads CASGYVGQEAFF.

This chain connects TRBV5-4 to TRBJ1-1. The V gene's germline CDR1 is SGHNT and CDR2 YYREEE (reference sequence). The CDR3 is 13 amino acids. CDR3 region: CASSPTRYTEAFF.

This chain links TRBV4-3 with TRBJ1-6. Per germline, CDR1 LGHNA and CDR2 YSLEER. This CDR3 has 13 amino acids. The CDR3 loop is CASSREKSSPLHF.

This chain connects TRBV4-1 to TRBJ2-5; the TRBD1 assignment by TCRdb is unverifiable without DNA. This CDR3 has 16 amino acids. Germline-derived CDR1 and CDR2 are MGHRA and YSYEKL. The CDR3 region is CASSQVGDRAQETQYF.

The chain links TRBV29-1 to TRBJ2-1. Germline CDR1 SQVTM, CDR2 ANQGSEA. CDR3 length: 13 residues. Here the CDR3 reads CSVEDFYNNEQFF.

The rearrangement uses TRBV7-8 and TRBJ1-5; with no DNA, the TCRdb D assignment of TRBD1 cannot be verified. Germline lookup yields CDR1 SGHVS and CDR2 FQNEAQ. This CDR3 spans 15 amino acids. The chain's CDR3 is CASSPQSGARQPQHF.

This clonotype counts as medium-sized (0.01 to 0.1%) by frequency. The V and J genes are TRBV29-1 and TRBJ2-7. CDR1 and CDR2 (germline): SQVTM, ANQGSEA. This CDR3 contains 11 residues. CDR3 region: CSVAEHREQYF.

The chain carries TRBV7-9 and TRBJ1-2. Germline CDR1 and CDR2: SEHNR and FQNEAQ (reference sequence). The CDR3 contains 13 residues. The CDR3 region is CASSLTENYGYTF. The full variable domain, its missing parts supplied by reference TRBV7-9 and TRBJ1-2, is DTGVSQNPRHKITKRGQNVTFRCDPISEHNRLYWYRQTLGQGPEFLTYFQNEAQLEKSRLLSDRFSAERPKGSFSTLEIQRTEQGDSAMYLCASSLTENYGYTFGSGTRLTVV.

This chain uses TRBV21-1 with TRBJ1-3; TCRdb outputs TRBD1, but without DNA this stays unchecked. TRBV21-1 is a pseudogene locus. The CDR3 spans 16 residues. CDR3 in amino acids: CASSNGQESSGNTIYF.

The J gene is TRBJ2-1, the V gene TRBV20-1; lacking DNA, the TRBD1 call made by TCRdb goes unchecked. The CDR3 runs 14 residues. Germline lookup yields CDR1 DFQATT and CDR2 SNEGSKA (reference sequence). The CDR3 sequence: CSAKPGQVYNEQFF.

This chain joins TRBV12-3 or TRBV12-4 and TRBJ2-4; lacking DNA, the TRBD1 call made by TCRdb goes unchecked. CDR3 size: 13 residues. This CDR3 is CASSFGDSVIQYF.

This chain joins TRBV25-1 and TRBJ2-3. This CDR3 is 13 amino acids long. The germline V gene encodes CDR1 MGHDK and CDR2 SYGVNS. This chain's CDR3 is CASSWRSTDTQYF.

The rearrangement joins TRBV6-6 to TRBJ1-5. The CDR3 extends over 13 amino acids. Germline lookup yields CDR1 MNHNY and CDR2 SVGAGI (reference sequence). The CDR3 protein is CASRMIGNQPQHF.

This sequence joins TRBV20-1 and TRBJ1-3; TCRdb designates TRBD1, a call that cannot be tested without DNA. This CDR3 is built from 15 residues. The V gene's germline CDR1 is DFQATT and CDR2 SNEGSKA (reference sequence). This chain's CDR3 is CSARDQTGNGNTIYF.

This chain connects TRBV28 to TRBJ1-5. CDR1 and CDR2 (germline): MDHEN, SYDVKM. CDR3 length equals 16 residues. This chain's CDR3 is CASSFSSYAGNQPQHF.